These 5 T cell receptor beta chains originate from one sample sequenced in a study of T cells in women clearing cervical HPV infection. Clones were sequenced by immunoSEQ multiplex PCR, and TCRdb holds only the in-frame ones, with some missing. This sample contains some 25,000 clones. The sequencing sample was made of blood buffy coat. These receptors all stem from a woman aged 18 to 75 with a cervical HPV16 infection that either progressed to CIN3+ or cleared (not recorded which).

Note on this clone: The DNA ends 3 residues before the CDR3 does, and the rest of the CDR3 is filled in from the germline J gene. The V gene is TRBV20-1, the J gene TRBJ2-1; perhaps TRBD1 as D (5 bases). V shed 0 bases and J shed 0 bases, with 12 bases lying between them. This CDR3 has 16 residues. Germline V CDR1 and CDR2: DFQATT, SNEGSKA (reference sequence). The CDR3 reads CSARDRGLSSYNEQFF. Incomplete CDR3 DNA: TGCAGTGCTAGAGATAGGGGCTTGAGCTCCTACAATGAG.

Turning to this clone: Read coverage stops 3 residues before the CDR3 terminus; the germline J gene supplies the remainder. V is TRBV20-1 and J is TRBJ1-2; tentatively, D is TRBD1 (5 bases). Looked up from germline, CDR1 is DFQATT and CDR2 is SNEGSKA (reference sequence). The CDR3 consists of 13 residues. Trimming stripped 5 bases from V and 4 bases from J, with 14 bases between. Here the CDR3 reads CSAFIRATYGYTF. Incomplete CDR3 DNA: TGCAGTGCTTTCATCAGGGCCACCTATGGC.

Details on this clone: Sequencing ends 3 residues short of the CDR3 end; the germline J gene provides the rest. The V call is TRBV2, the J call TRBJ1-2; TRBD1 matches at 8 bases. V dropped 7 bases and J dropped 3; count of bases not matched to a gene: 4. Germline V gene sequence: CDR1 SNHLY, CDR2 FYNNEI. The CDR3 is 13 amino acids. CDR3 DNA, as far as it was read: TGTGCCAGCAAGACAGGGGTTGACTATGGC. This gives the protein CASKTGVDYG. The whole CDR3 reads CASKTGVDYGYTF.

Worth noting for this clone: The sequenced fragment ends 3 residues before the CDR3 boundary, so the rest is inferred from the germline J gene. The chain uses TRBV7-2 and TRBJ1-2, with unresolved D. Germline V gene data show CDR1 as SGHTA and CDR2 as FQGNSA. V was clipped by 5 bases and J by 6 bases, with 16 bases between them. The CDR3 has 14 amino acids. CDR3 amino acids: CASSPNFSPDGYTF. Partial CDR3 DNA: TGTGCCAGCAGCCCGAATTTCTCACCAGATGGC.

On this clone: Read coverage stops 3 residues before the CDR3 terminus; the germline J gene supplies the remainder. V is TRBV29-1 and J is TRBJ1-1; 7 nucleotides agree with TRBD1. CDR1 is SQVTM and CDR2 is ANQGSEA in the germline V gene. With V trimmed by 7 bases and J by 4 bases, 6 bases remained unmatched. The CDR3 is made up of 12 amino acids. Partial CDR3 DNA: TGCAGCGGGACACAGGGGCGCACTGAA. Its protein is CSGTQGRTE. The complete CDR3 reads CSGTQGRTEAFF. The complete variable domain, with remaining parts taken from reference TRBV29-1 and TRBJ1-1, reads SAVISQKPSRDICQRGTSLTIQCQVDSQVTMMFWYRQQPGQSLTLIATANQGSEATYESGFVIDKFPISRPNLTFSTLTVSNMSPEDSSIYLCSGTQGRTEAFFGQGTRLTVV.